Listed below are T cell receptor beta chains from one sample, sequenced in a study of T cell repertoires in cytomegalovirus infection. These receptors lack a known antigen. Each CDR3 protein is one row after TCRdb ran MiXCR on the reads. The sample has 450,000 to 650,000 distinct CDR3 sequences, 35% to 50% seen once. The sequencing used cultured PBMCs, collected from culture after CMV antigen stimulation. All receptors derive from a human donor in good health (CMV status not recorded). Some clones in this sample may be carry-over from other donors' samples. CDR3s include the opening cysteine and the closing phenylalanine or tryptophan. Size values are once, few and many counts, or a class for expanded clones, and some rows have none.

CDR3aa: CASSLSSTGSNTEAFF
v_gene: TRBV12-3/TRBV12-4
abundance: -

CDR3aa: CASSGRQGDMNTEAFF
v_gene: TRBV28
abundance: few

CDR3aa: CASPHNQPQHF
v_gene: TRBV6-2/TRBV6-3
abundance: -

CDR3aa: CSATALGLAGISSYNEQFF
v_gene: TRBV20-1
abundance: few

CDR3aa: CASSLGLAGVGGEQFF
v_gene: TRBV12-3/TRBV12-4
abundance: -

CDR3aa: CASSLPGEETQYF
v_gene: TRBV5-5
abundance: many

CDR3aa: CASSQEGHHNSPLHF
v_gene: TRBV4-2
abundance: few

CDR3aa: CASSGLAGVPDEQFF
v_gene: TRBV2
abundance: -

CDR3aa: CASSLEYSGQETQYF
v_gene: TRBV11-2
abundance: -

CDR3aa: CSASIPGQQETQYF
v_gene: TRBV20-1
abundance: -

CDR3aa: CASESGGNTGELFF
v_gene: TRBV7-2
abundance: -

CDR3aa: CASSFVADTQYF
v_gene: TRBV12-3/TRBV12-4
abundance: -

CDR3aa: CASSVTGATQPQHF
v_gene: TRBV28
abundance: few

CDR3aa: CASSPSGGGNSPLHF
v_gene: TRBV7-4
abundance: -

CDR3aa: CASSNSLIAQFF
v_gene: TRBV7-8
abundance: -

CDR3aa: CASRGTSYNEQFF
v_gene: TRBV12-3/TRBV12-4
abundance: -

CDR3aa: CAISGTGDGPQETQYF
v_gene: TRBV10-3
abundance: few

CDR3aa: CAWLTSGSRNEQFF
v_gene: TRBV30
abundance: few

CDR3aa: CASGRMSSYNEQFF
v_gene: TRBV2
abundance: -

CDR3aa: CASSPPDRGGRYEQFF
v_gene: TRBV11-2
abundance: few

CDR3aa: CASSEVWGRTNEKLFF
v_gene: TRBV6-1
abundance: few

CDR3aa: CASSRAGDSYNEQFF
v_gene: TRBV7-2
abundance: -

CDR3aa: CASSLGPFADYEQYF
v_gene: TRBV7-2
abundance: few

CDR3aa: CASSPRQGGPQETQYF
v_gene: TRBV12-3/TRBV12-4
abundance: -

CDR3aa: CASSSGERNEQFF
v_gene: TRBV12-3/TRBV12-4
abundance: few

CDR3aa: CASSSLRGGYEQYF
v_gene: TRBV25-1
abundance: -

CDR3aa: CASRRTATTDTQYF
v_gene: TRBV28
abundance: -

CDR3aa: CASSSPGGVSYEQYF
v_gene: TRBV6-6
abundance: -

CDR3aa: CASSALPGTVDGYTF
v_gene: TRBV5-6
abundance: few

CDR3aa: CASSYILAGGSEQYF
v_gene: TRBV6-8
abundance: -